These 12 T cell receptor beta chains were sequenced from one sample in a study of sequential checkpoint blockade in melanoma. Sample treatment: randomized to nivolumab then ipilimumab (arm A) or the reverse (arm B). Method: immunoSEQ multiplex PCR; TCRdb's copy keeps in-frame clones and lacks some. The sample lists about 14,000 clones; approximately 76% were seen once. This specimen was CD8+ T cells sorted from blood (inferred from file names), taken from a patient given nivolumab and ipilimumab in sequence. These receptors were collected from a human patient with melanoma. Some clones in this sample may be carry-over from other donors' samples.

This rearrangement joins TRBV7-6 to TRBJ2-1; D perhaps matches TRBD2 (5 bases). The CDR3 has 20 residues. Germline-derived CDR1 and CDR2 are SGHVS and FNYEAQ. V shed 0 bases and J shed 2 bases, with 23 bases lying between them. The CDR3 DNA reads TGTGCCAGCAGCTTAGCAAGCCTTCGGACTGATCCACGTACCTACAATGAGCAGTTCTTC. Its protein product is CASSLASLRTDPRTYNEQFF.

The rearrangement links TRBV4-3 to TRBJ1-2, with D perhaps matching TRBD1 (5 bases). This CDR3 comprises 16 residues. Per the germline V gene, CDR1 is LGHNA and CDR2 is YSLEER. The V gene lost 0 bases and the J gene lost 5 bases, with 16 bases spanning the gap. CDR3 nucleotides: TGCGCCAGCAGCCAAGATCGGCGGGGCAGGGCGTATGGCTACACCTTC. Its translation: CASSQDRRGRAYGYTF.

CDR3 loop: CASSPQRGGPYEQYF. The CDR3, as DNA: TGTGCCAGCAGCCCCCAGCGGGGGGGCCCATACGAGCAGTACTTC. This chain connects TRBV5-4 to TRBJ2-7; TRBD2 agrees at 10 bases. CDR3 size: 15 residues. The J segment lost 4 bases and the V segment lost 4 bases, leaving 8 bases of the junction unmatched. Germline V gene data show CDR1 as SGHNT and CDR2 as YYREEE (reference sequence).

This clone was detected a few times. The V call is TRBV13, the J call TRBJ1-2; 7 bases match TRBD1. Per germline, CDR1 PRHDT and CDR2 FYEKMQ (reference sequence). This CDR3 comprises 16 residues. V lost 3 bases, J lost 1 base, and 8 bases stayed unmatched. The CDR3 DNA reads as TGTGCCAGCAGCTTCGGCAGGGGGGCGGGTAACTATGGCTACACCTTC. It specifies CASSFGRGAGNYGYTF. The full variable domain, with the rest looked up from reference TRBV13 and TRBJ1-2, is AAGVIQSPRHLIKEKRETATLKCYPIPRHDTVYWYQQGPGQDPQFLISFYEKMQSDKGSIPDRFSAQQFSDYHSELNMSSLELGDSALYFCASSFGRGAGNYGYTFGSGTRLTVV.

The chain joins TRBV9 to TRBJ1-2, with D possibly TRBD1 on 6 matching bases. With 0 bases removed from V and 8 bases from J, the gap between germline ends came to 17 bases. Germline V gives CDR1 SGDLS, CDR2 YYNGEE. There are 15 residues in the CDR3. CDR3 DNA: TGTGCCAGCAGCGTAGAAACAGGGCCTAGCAGGGGCTACACCTTC. It yields the protein CASSVETGPSRGYTF.

This chain links TRBV27 with TRBJ2-2, with TRBD1 as a possible D gene (5 bases). Per the germline V gene, CDR1 is MNHEY and CDR2 is SMNVEV (reference sequence). The V and J ends lost 6 bases and 4 bases respectively, with 18 bases between them. This CDR3 is 16 amino acids long. CDR3 loop: CASSLTVRVGTGELFF. Here the CDR3 DNA reads TGTGCCAGCAGCCTAACAGTCAGGGTGGGCACCGGGGAGCTGTTTTTT.

This clone has just one count. The chain recombines TRBV11-2 with TRBJ2-7; 12 bases are a match to TRBD2. After removal of 1 base from V and 4 bases from J, the junction contained 8 bases not matched to a gene. Germline CDR1 is SGHAT and CDR2 is FQNNGV. CDR3 length: 17 residues. CDR3 in DNA: TGTGCCAGCAGCTTAGCCCCCCGACTAGCGGGGGAATACGAGCAGTACTTC. It is translated as CASSLAPRLAGEYEQYF. Complete variable domain (other parts from reference TRBV11-2 and TRBJ2-7): EAGVAQSPRYKIIEKRQSVAFWCNPISGHATLYWYQQILGQGPKLLIQFQNNGVVDDSQLPKDRFSAERLKGVDSTLKIQPAKLEDSAVYLCASSLAPRLAGEYEQYFGPGTRLTVT.

This chain links TRBV5-6 with TRBJ2-3, with D possibly matching TRBD2 (6 bases). Germline V gene data show CDR1 as SGHDT and CDR2 as YYEEEE. The CDR3 is 13 residues long. Trimming took off 2 bases at V and 6 bases at J, with 10 bases between the two ends. The CDR3 DNA follows: TGTGCCAGCAGCTTCGGACTACCCGATACGCAGTATTTT. Translating gives CASSFGLPDTQYF. Combining the CDR3 with reference TRBV5-6 and TRBJ2-3 gives the whole variable domain DAGVTQSPTHLIKTRGQQVTLRCSPKSGHDTVSWYQQALGQGPQFIFQYYEEEERQRGNFPDRFSGHQFPNYSSELNVNALLLGDSALYLCASSFGLPDTQYFGPGTRLTVL.

The CDR3 region is CASSQEFPGTYEQYF. The CDR3, as DNA: TGCGCCAGCAGCCAAGAGTTTCCAGGAACCTACGAGCAGTACTTC. The chain has TRBV4-1 and TRBJ2-7; D gene uncertain. This CDR3 contains 15 residues. V gave up 0 bases and J gave up 2 bases, with 11 bases separating them. The germline CDR1 and CDR2 sequences are MGHRA and YSYEKL.

In its sample, this clone was seen once. This rearrangement joins TRBV2 to TRBJ1-5; 12 nucleotides agree with TRBD1. The germline CDR1 and CDR2 sequences are SNHLY and FYNNEI. The CDR3 has 19 residues. J lost 1 base, V lost 2 bases, and 9 bases had no gene match. The CDR3 coding sequence is TGTGCCAGCAGTGAAATTAGGGGACAGGGGGCAGGGAGCAATCAGCCCCAGCATTTT. This codes for CASSEIRGQGAGSNQPQHF.

The V and J genes are TRBV5-1 and TRBJ1-1, with D maybe TRBD1 (5 bases). The CDR3 is 13 residues long. V lost 0 bases and J lost 5, with 8 bases in between. CDR1 SGHRS and CDR2 YFSETQ come from the germline V gene. CDR3 residues: CASSLGQLTEAFF. The CDR3 DNA follows: TGCGCCAGCAGCTTGGGACAGTTAACTGAAGCTTTCTTT.

The chain carries TRBV7-9 and TRBJ1-1, with 9 bases aligning to TRBD1. V trimming: 5 bases; J trimming: 8 bases; junction bases outside the gene matches: 9. CDR1 SEHNR and CDR2 FQNEAQ come from the germline V gene (reference sequence). CDR3 size: 14 residues. Here the CDR3 DNA reads TGTGCCAGCAGCAAACCCCCCGGGACAGGGGAAGCTTTCTTT. Translating gives CASSKPPGTGEAFF.